This T cell receptor (beta chain) is from a study of T cell changes during pregnancy in multiple sclerosis. The V gene's germline CDR1 is MDHEN and CDR2 SYDVKM. The CDR3 extends over 14 amino acids. V lost 6 bases and J 2 bases, leaving 14 bases between the germline ends. Profiled with immunoSEQ multiplex PCR; TCRdb holds only in-frame clones, not every one. This sample has tens of thousands of clones, with roughly 92% found just once. The chain links TRBV28 to TRBJ2-7, with a tentative D call TRBD1 (6 bases). The input for sequencing was peripheral blood, taken in the third trimester of pregnancy. The TCR originated in a female donor in good health, enrolled as a control in a pregnancy study. Here the CDR3 DNA reads TGTGCCAGCAGATACGGGACACAGACCTACGAGCAGTACTTC. Amino acid sequence: CASRYGTQTYEQYF.